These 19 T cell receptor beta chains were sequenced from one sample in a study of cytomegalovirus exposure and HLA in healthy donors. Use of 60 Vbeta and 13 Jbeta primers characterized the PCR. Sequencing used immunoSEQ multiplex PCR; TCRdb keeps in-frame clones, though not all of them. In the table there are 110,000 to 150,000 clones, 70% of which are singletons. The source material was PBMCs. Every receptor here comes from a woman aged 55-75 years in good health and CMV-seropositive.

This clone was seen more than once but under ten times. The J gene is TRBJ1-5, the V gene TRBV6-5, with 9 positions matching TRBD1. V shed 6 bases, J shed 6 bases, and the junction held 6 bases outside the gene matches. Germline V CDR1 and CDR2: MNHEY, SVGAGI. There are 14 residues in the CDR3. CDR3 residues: CASSKGQGGQPQHF. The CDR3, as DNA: TGTGCCAGCAGCAAGGGACAGGGAGGTCAGCCCCAGCATTTT.

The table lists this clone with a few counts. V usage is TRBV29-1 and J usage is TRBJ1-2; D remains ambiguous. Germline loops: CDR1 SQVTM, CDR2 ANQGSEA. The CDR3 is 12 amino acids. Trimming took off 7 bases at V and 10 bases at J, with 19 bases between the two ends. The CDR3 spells CSAERLGVDYTF. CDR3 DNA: TGCAGCGCCGAGCGGCTCGGAGTGGACTACACCTTC.

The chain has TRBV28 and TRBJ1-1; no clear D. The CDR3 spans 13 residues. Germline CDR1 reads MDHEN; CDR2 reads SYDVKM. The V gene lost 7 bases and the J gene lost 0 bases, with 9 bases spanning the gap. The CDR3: CASNLPLNTEAFF. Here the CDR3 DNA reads TGTGCCAGCAATCTCCCTTTGAACACTGAAGCTTTCTTT.

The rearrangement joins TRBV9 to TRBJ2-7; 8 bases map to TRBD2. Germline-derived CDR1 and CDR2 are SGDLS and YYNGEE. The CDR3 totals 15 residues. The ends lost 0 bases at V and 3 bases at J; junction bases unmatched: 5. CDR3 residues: CASSVALSGNYEQYF. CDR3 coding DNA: TGTGCCAGCAGCGTAGCCCTTAGCGGGAACTACGAGCAGTACTTC.

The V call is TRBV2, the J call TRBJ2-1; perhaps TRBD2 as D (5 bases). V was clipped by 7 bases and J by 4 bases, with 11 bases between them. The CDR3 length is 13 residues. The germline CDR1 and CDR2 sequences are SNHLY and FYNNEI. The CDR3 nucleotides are TGTGCCAGCATGAGGGATGGGTACAATGAGCAGTTCTTC. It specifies CASMRDGYNEQFF.

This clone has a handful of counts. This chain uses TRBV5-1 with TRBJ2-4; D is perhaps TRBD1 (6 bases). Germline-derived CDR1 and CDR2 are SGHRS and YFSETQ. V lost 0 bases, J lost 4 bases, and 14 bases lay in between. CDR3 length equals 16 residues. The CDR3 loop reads CASSLDLGHLKNIQYF. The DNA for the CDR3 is TGCGCCAGCAGCTTGGACTTGGGACACCTAAAAAACATTCAGTACTTC.

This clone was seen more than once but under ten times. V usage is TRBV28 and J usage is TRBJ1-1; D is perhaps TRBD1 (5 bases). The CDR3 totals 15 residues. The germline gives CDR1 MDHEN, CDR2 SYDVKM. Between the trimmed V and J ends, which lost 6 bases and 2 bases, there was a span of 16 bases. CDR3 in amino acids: CASRSRDGTNTEAFF. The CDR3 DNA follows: TGTGCCAGCAGGTCCAGGGATGGAACAAACACTGAAGCTTTCTTT.

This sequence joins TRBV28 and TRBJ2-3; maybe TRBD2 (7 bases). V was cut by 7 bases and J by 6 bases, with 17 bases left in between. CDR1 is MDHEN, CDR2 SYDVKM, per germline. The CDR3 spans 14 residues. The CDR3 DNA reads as TGTGCCAGCAAGTCGGAAGGGGGGGAGGATACGCAGTATTTT. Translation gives CASKSEGGEDTQYF.

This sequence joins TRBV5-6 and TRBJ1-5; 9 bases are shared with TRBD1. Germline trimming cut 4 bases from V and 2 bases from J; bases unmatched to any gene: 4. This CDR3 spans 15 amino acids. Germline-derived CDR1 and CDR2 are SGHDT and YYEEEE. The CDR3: CASSRWDRGNQPQHF. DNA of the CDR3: TGTGCCAGCAGCCGATGGGACAGGGGCAATCAGCCCCAGCATTTT. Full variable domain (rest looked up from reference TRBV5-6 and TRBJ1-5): DAGVTQSPTHLIKTRGQQVTLRCSPKSGHDTVSWYQQALGQGPQFIFQYYEEEERQRGNFPDRFSGHQFPNYSSELNVNALLLGDSALYLCASSRWDRGNQPQHFGDGTRLSIL.

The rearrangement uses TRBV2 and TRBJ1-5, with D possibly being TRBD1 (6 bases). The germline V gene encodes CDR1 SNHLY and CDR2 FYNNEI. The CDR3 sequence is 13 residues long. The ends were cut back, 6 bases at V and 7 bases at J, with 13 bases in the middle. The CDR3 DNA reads TGTGCCAGCAGAACAGGGTCGGGGCAGCCCCAGCATTTT. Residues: CASRTGSGQPQHF.

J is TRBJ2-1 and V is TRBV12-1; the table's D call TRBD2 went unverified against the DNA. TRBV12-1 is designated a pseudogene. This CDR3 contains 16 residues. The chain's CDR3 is CASSPSQYFSYNEQFF. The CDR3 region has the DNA TGTGCCAGCAGCCCCTCCCAATACTTCTCCTACAATGAGCAGTTCTTC.

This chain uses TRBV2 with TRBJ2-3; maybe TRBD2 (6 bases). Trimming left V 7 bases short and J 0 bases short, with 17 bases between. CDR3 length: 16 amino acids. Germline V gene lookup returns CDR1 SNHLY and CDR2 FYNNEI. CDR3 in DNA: TGTGCCAGCAAGGTGGAGGCGGGATGGAGCACAGATACGCAGTATTTT. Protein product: CASKVEAGWSTDTQYF.

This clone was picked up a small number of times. The CDR3 DNA follows: TGCGCCAGCAGCTGGACTAGCGGAAATGAGCAGTTCTTC. This encodes CASSWTSGNEQFF. V is TRBV5-1 and J is TRBJ2-1; 10 bases match TRBD2. The CDR3 is 13 residues long. Germline assignment: CDR1 SGHRS and CDR2 YFSETQ. With V trimmed by 3 bases and J by 7 bases, 1 base remained unmatched. Together with reference TRBV5-1 and TRBJ2-1, the CDR3 gives the full variable domain: KAGVTQTPRYLIKTRGQQVTLSCSPISGHRSVSWYQQTPGQGLQFLFEYFSETQRNKGNFPGRFSGRQFSNSRSEMNVSTLELGDSALYLCASSWTSGNEQFFGPGTRLTVL.

The CDR3 loop reads CASRGFTEAFF. CDR3 in DNA: TGTGCCAGCCGCGGATTCACTGAAGCTTTCTTT. V usage is TRBV28 and J usage is TRBJ1-1; unclear D gene. The CDR3 extends over 11 amino acids. Trimming shortened V by 8 bases and J by 4 bases, and 8 bases separated the two germline ends. Germline lookup yields CDR1 MDHEN and CDR2 SYDVKM.

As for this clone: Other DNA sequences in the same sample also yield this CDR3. DNA for the CDR3: TGTGCCAGCAGTTACTCGACAGGGCAAAATTCACCCCTCCACTTT. As protein: CASSYSTGQNSPLHF. The chain has TRBV6-5 and TRBJ1-6; 7 nucleotides align to TRBD1. Germline V lookup: CDR1 MNHEY, CDR2 SVGAGI. Trimming removed 0 bases from V and 7 bases from J; junction bases left unmatched: 3. The CDR3 has 15 amino acids.

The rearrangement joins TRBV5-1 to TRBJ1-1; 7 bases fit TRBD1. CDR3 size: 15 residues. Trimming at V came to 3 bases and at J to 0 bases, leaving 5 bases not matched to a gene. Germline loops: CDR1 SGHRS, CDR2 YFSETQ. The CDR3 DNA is TGCGCCAGCAGCTCGGGACAGATCATGAACACTGAAGCTTTCTTT. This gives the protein CASSSGQIMNTEAFF.

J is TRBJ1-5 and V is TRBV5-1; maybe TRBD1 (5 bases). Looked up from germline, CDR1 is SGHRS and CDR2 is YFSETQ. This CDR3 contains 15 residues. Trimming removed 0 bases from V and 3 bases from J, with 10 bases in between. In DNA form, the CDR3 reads TGCGCCAGCAGCTTGGGGCAGGGCCCCAATCAGCCCCAGCATTTT. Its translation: CASSLGQGPNQPQHF.

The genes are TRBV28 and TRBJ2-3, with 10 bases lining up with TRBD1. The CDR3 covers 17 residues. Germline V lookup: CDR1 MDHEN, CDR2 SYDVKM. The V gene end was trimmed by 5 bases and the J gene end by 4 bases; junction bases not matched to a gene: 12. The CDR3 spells CASSLAPGQGIADTQYF. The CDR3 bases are TGTGCCAGCAGTCTTGCCCCGGGACAGGGGATCGCAGATACGCAGTATTTT.

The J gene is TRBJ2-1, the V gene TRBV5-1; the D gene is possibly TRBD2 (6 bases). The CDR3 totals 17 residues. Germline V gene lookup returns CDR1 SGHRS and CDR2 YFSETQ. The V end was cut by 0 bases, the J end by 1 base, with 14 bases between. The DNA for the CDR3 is TGCGCCAGCAGCTTGGGTTGGGTAGCGGATTCCTACAATGAGCAGTTCTTC. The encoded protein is CASSLGWVADSYNEQFF.